These 13 T cell receptor beta chains originate from one sample sequenced in a study of tumor and adjacent non-tumor tissue in lung cancer. No cell sorting was done before RNA was extracted from the tissue. A modified ARM-PCR protocol with three rounds of nested PCR amplified TCRbeta. In TCRdb, the multiplex PCR reads were re-called with MiXCR into one record per CDR3 protein. The repertoire holds about 81,000 distinct CDR3 sequences, with 72% as singletons. Sequencing was done on a sample of lung tumor tissue. The source of these receptors is a woman in her forties with non-small cell lung cancer.

This clonotype occurred once. A much larger clonotype is one base distant, so this may be a read error. CDR3 protein: CASSFSETGYNEQFF. The CDR3 coding sequence is TGTGCCAGCAGTTTCTCCGAGACAGGGTACAATGAGCAGTTCTTC. The chain recombines TRBV28 with TRBJ2-1, with TRBD1 matching 7 bases. J gave up 4 bases and V 3 bases, and 6 bases lay outside the gene matches. The CDR3 covers 15 residues. Germline loops: CDR1 MDHEN, CDR2 SYDVKM.

Details on this clonotype: One end of the junction is discordant with germline, which a read error may explain. This chain connects TRBV11-2 to TRBJ2-7; D uncertain. The CDR3 contains 16 residues. Germline V gene lookup returns CDR1 SGHAT and CDR2 FQNNGV. The CDR3 loop is CAGSIVFRSSSYEQYF. The CDR3, as DNA: TGTGCCGGCAGCATAGTGTTTAGGTCGAGCTCCTACGAGCAGTATTTC.

This clonotype was counted only a few times. The CDR3 does not end in the conserved phenylalanine or tryptophan, so this is likely a read error. This chain connects TRBV11-2 to TRBJ2-7; D gene ambiguous. Germline values: CDR1 SGHAT, CDR2 FQNNGV. The CDR3 extends over 15 amino acids. The CDR3 DNA sequence: TGTGCCAGTAGCTTAGATCCCCAGAGGTCATACGAGCAGTACTTA. This sequence encodes CASSLDPQRSYEQYL.

The rearrangement links TRBV11-2 to TRBJ2-5; D is ambiguous. Germline CDR1 is SGHAT and CDR2 is FQNNGV. V lost 6 bases, J lost 4 bases, and 21 bases lay in between. The CDR3 has 16 residues. In DNA, the CDR3 is TGTGCCAGCAGTTTCACAAGCGTGGGGATTGGAGAGACCCAGTACTTC. Protein product: CASSFTSVGIGETQYF.

In the case of this clonotype: A much larger clonotype is one base distant, so this may be a read error. The chain is built from TRBV7-9 and TRBJ2-2; D is ambiguous. V was shortened by 7 bases and J by 10 bases, with 7 bases between the two germline ends. The CDR3 covers 10 residues. Germline V gene data show CDR1 as SEHNR and CDR2 as FQNEAQ (reference sequence). CDR3 sequence (DNA): TGTGCCAGCAACACAGTGGAGCTGTTTTTT. It translates to CASNTVELFF.

As for this clonotype: Compared with germline, one end of the junction differs, possibly owing to a read error. V and J are TRBV6-6 and TRBJ1-6, with D perhaps matching TRBD1 (5 bases). Germline V CDR1 and CDR2: MNHNY, SVGAGI (reference sequence). This CDR3 is 16 amino acids long. DNA of the CDR3: TGTGCCTGCAGTTATGGGAATAGGGGAAATAATTCACCTCTCCACTTT. Translating it yields CACSYGNRGNNSPLHF.

With regard to this clonotype: The junction and the germline gene differ at one end; a read error may be behind it. V gene TRBV29-1 combines with J gene TRBJ2-7, with 7 bases matching TRBD1. Per the germline V gene, CDR1 is SQVTM and CDR2 is ANQGSEA. The CDR3 loop spans 13 amino acids. The CDR3 is CIVDQGQSYEQYF. The CDR3 nucleotides are TGCATCGTTGATCAGGGACAGTCCTACGAGCAGTACTTT.

Comment on this clonotype: The junction shows a germline mismatch at one end, possibly a read error. The V and J genes are TRBV20-1 and TRBJ2-1, with 13 bases aligning to TRBD2. Germline lookup yields CDR1 DFQATT and CDR2 SNEGSKA (reference sequence). The CDR3 runs 16 residues. CDR3 protein: CSAGELGLAGKGEQFF. CDR3 coding DNA: TGCAGTGCTGGAGAGTTGGGACTAGCGGGAAAGGGAGAGCAGTTCTTC.

This clonotype appeared many times. The chain recombines TRBV7-9 with TRBJ2-7; 8 nucleotides align to TRBD2. The CDR3 has 14 amino acids. Unmatched junction bases numbered 4, after V lost 1 base and J lost 5 bases. The V gene's germline CDR1 is SEHNR and CDR2 FQNEAQ (reference sequence). The CDR3 here is CASSLGGLGHEQYF. In DNA form, the CDR3 reads TGTGCCAGCAGCTTAGGGGGACTAGGACACGAGCAGTACTTC.

Worth noting for this clonotype: Compared with germline, one end of the junction differs, possibly owing to a read error. J is TRBJ2-1 and V is TRBV4-1, with D possibly TRBD1 on 5 matching bases. The CDR3 contains 15 residues. CDR1 is MGHRA, CDR2 YSYEKL, per germline. CDR3 region: CASRMGRGTYNGQLF. CDR3 nucleotide sequence: TGCGCCAGCAGAATGGGGCGAGGAACCTACAATGGGCAGTTATTC.

This clonotype was seen a handful of times. This sequence may be a read error, since a much larger clone differs from it by one base. This chain links TRBV4-1 with TRBJ1-6; perhaps TRBD1 as D (5 bases). The CDR3 is 14 amino acids. Germline CDR1 MGHRA, CDR2 YSYEKL. The CDR3: CASNQGKGKAPLHF. The CDR3 DNA reads as TGCGCCAGCAACCAAGGGAAGGGGAAGGCGCCCCTCCACTTT.

Worth noting for this clonotype: One end of the junction varies from germline; a read error may be responsible. The genes are TRBV6-6 and TRBJ2-3; 8 bases match TRBD2. The CDR3 sequence is 14 residues long. From germline, CDR1 is MNHNY and CDR2 SVGAGI (reference sequence). CDR3 bases: TGTGCCAGCATGCCTAGCGGGTGGGGGGATACGCGGTATTTT. This translates into CASMPSGWGDTRYF.

In regard to this clonotype: This could be a read error, since a much larger clone is one nucleotide away. The rearrangement uses TRBV20-1 and TRBJ2-7, with TRBD2 identical over 14 bases. The CDR3 runs 17 residues. Germline values: CDR1 DFQATT, CDR2 SNEGSKA (reference sequence). The trim removed 7 bases at V and 2 bases at J, leaving 13 bases unmatched. The CDR3: CSGSQGTSGRLTYEQYF. For the CDR3, the DNA is TGCAGTGGTAGTCAGGGGACTAGCGGGAGATTGACCTACGAGCAGTACTTC.